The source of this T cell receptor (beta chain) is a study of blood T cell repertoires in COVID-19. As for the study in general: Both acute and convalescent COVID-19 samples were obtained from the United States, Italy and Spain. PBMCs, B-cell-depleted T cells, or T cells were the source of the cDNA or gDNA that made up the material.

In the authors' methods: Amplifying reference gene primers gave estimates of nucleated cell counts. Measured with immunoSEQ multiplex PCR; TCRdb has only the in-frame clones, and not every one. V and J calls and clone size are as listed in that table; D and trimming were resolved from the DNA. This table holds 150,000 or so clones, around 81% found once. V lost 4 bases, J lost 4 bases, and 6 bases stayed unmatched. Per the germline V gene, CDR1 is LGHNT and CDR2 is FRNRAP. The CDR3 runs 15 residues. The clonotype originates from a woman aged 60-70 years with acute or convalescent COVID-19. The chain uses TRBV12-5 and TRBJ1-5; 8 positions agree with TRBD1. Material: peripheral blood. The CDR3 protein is CASGSWTGLNQPQHF. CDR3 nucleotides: TGTGCTAGTGGTTCTTGGACAGGGCTAAATCAGCCCCAGCATTTT.